The 24 T cell receptor beta chains reported below all come from one sample, sequenced in a study of blood T cell repertoires in COVID-19. Sequencing used immunoSEQ multiplex PCR; TCRdb keeps in-frame clones, though not all of them. The sample gives about 130,000 clones, around 82% of which show up once; under 15% is in the top ten. The specimen sequenced was peripheral blood. The receptors were gathered from a woman aged 25 to 39 who had recovered from COVID-19.

This chain joins TRBV2 and TRBJ2-7; D ambiguous. The CDR3 is 12 amino acids. Trimming pared 4 bases from V and 4 bases from J, leaving 8 bases between. Germline lookup yields CDR1 SNHLY and CDR2 FYNNEI. CDR3 residues: CASSGGWYEQYF. The CDR3 DNA is TGTGCCAGCAGTGGAGGTTGGTACGAGCAGTACTTC.

This chain uses TRBV9 with TRBJ2-3; 8 positions agree with TRBD1. V was clipped by 2 bases and J by 0 bases; unmatched bases: 14. Germline CDR1 and CDR2: SGDLS and YYNGEE. The CDR3 covers 19 residues. This chain's CDR3 is CASSVSQGARVSSTDTQYF. CDR3 DNA sequence: TGTGCCAGCAGCGTTTCTCAGGGGGCCCGTGTATCTAGCACAGATACGCAGTATTTT.

Points on this clone: One junction end disagrees with the germline gene, perhaps due to a read error. The rearrangement joins TRBV7-7 to TRBJ2-5; a weak D match, TRBD2 (6 bases). The V gene's germline CDR1 is SSHAT and CDR2 FNYEAQ (reference sequence). The CDR3 consists of 14 residues. The CDR3 loop is CASSLSGTGETQYF. CDR3 nucleotide sequence: TGTGCTAGCAGCTTGTCCGGGACTGGGGAGACCCAGTACTTC.

This clone was detected once. The chain combines TRBV29-1 with TRBJ1-1; 7 bases fit TRBD1. CDR1 is SQVTM, CDR2 ANQGSEA, per germline. This CDR3 is 14 amino acids long. With 4 bases clipped from V and 4 bases from J, the junction kept 9 bases outside the gene matches. Written as DNA, the CDR3 is TGCAGCGTTGTTTGGGGTCAGGGGGGCACTGAAGCTTTCTTT. Protein: CSVVWGQGGTEAFF.

The rearrangement uses TRBV19 and TRBJ1-2; 7 bases fit TRBD1. The length of the CDR3 is 15 residues. The V and J ends lost 5 bases and 6 bases, in that order; junction bases with no gene match: 12. Germline values: CDR1 LNHDA, CDR2 SQIVND (reference sequence). DNA for the CDR3: TGTGCCAGTAGTCATCGACAGGGAGCGGCGAATGGCTACACCTTC. This translates into CASSHRQGAANGYTF.

The V and J genes are TRBV30 and TRBJ2-7, with D possibly being TRBD2 (6 bases). The CDR3 runs 14 residues. Germline CDR1 GTSNPN, CDR2 SVGIG (reference sequence). V was trimmed by 6 bases and J by 2 bases, leaving 17 bases between them. Here the CDR3 DNA reads TGTGCCTGCCCTAGCGAGAGCCTCGCCTACGAGCAGTACTTC. Protein: CACPSESLAYEQYF.

The genes are TRBV29-1 and TRBJ1-1; D ambiguous. Germline V gene lookup returns CDR1 SQVTM and CDR2 ANQGSEA. The length of the CDR3 is 16 residues. The V end lost 0 bases, the J end lost 2 bases, and 16 bases lay between the germline ends. This CDR3 reads CSVEDRGSSANTEAFF. The CDR3 nucleotides are TGCAGCGTTGAAGATCGGGGTTCCTCAGCTAACACTGAAGCTTTCTTT.

V gene TRBV5-6 combines with J gene TRBJ1-5; D unclear. V gave up 0 bases and J gave up 0 bases, with 4 bases separating them. The CDR3 contains 14 residues. Per the germline V gene, CDR1 is SGHDT and CDR2 is YYEEEE. The CDR3 spells CASSLGNSNQPQHF. The CDR3 DNA sequence: TGTGCCAGCAGCTTGGGTAATAGCAATCAGCCCCAGCATTTT.

V is TRBV5-1 and J is TRBJ2-1; a possible D gene is TRBD1 (6 bases). Germline loops: CDR1 SGHRS, CDR2 YFSETQ. The CDR3 totals 16 residues. V was cut by 1 base and J by 5 bases, with 16 bases left in between. Here the CDR3 reads CASSLLGAGGNNEQFF. In nucleotides, the CDR3 is TGCGCCAGCAGCTTGTTAGGGGCTGGGGGCAACAATGAGCAGTTCTTC.

The J gene is TRBJ2-7, the V gene TRBV21-1; the table gives TRBD2 as D, unverified against the DNA. TRBV21-1 is marked as a pseudogene. The CDR3 contains 16 residues. The CDR3 loop is CASSKDSGRRSYEQYF. The CDR3 nucleotides read TGTGCCAGCAGCAAAGACAGCGGGAGACGGTCCTACGAGCAGTACTTC.

The gene calls are TRBV24-1 and TRBJ2-3; 8 bases are shared with TRBD1. Germline CDR1 and CDR2: KGHDR and SFDVKD. The CDR3 extends over 14 amino acids. With 5 bases clipped from V and 4 bases from J, the junction kept 4 bases outside the gene matches. Written as DNA, the CDR3 is TGTGCCACCAGTGCGACAGGGGCGTCAGATACGCAGTATTTT. The encoded protein is CATSATGASDTQYF.

Only a few counts were recorded for this clone. This chain uses TRBV2 with TRBJ2-3; perhaps TRBD2 as D (5 bases). V was shortened by 6 bases and J by 6 bases, with 19 bases between the two germline ends. Germline CDR1 SNHLY, CDR2 FYNNEI. The CDR3 totals 15 residues. As DNA, the CDR3 is TGTGCCAGCAGGGCCGGGCTTAATCAGCGGGATACGCAGTATTTT. Translating gives CASRAGLNQRDTQYF.

V gene TRBV19 combines with J gene TRBJ2-1; 13 bases fit TRBD2. With V trimmed by 0 bases and J by 5 bases, 4 bases remained unmatched. This CDR3 region has 17 residues. In germline, CDR1 is LNHDA, CDR2 SQIVND (reference sequence). CDR3 coding DNA: TGTGCCAGTAGTATAGATGAGGGACTAGCGGGGAACAATGAGCAGTTCTTC. Protein product: CASSIDEGLAGNNEQFF.

The rearrangement uses TRBV5-4 and TRBJ2-3, with D hard to call. The V gene lost 2 bases and the J gene lost 6 bases, with 13 bases spanning the gap. Germline CDR1 reads SGHNT; CDR2 reads YYREEE (reference sequence). The CDR3 loop spans 14 amino acids. In DNA form, the CDR3 reads TGTGCCAGCAGCTTTAGTTCTGTTCCGGATACGCAGTATTTT. As protein: CASSFSSVPDTQYF.

The chain couples TRBV12-5 to TRBJ1-1; D gene unclear. Germline V gene lookup returns CDR1 LGHNT and CDR2 FRNRAP. The CDR3 extends over 14 amino acids. Trimming took off 3 bases at V and 3 bases at J, with 11 bases between the two ends. Here the CDR3 DNA reads TGTGCTAGTGGTTTAAGGGAGGAGTACACTGAAGCTTTCTTT. Translating gives CASGLREEYTEAFF.

The rearrangement uses TRBV5-6 and TRBJ1-2, with a possible D match to TRBD1 (5 bases). V was trimmed by 0 bases and J by 8 bases, leaving 8 bases between them. The CDR3 contains 12 residues. Germline lookup yields CDR1 SGHDT and CDR2 YYEEEE. As DNA, the CDR3 is TGTGCCAGCAGCTTGGGGACAATCGGCTACACCTTC. This translates into CASSLGTIGYTF.

This clone was observed a handful of times. The V and J genes are TRBV9 and TRBJ1-1, with 9 bases identical to TRBD1. This CDR3 region has 15 residues. J gave up 5 bases and V 0 bases, and 5 bases lay outside the gene matches. From germline, CDR1 is SGDLS and CDR2 YYNGEE. The CDR3 protein is CASSVATGGVTEAFF. CDR3 bases: TGTGCCAGCAGCGTAGCTACAGGGGGCGTGACTGAAGCTTTCTTT.

This clone was detected only a few times. This chain joins TRBV30 and TRBJ1-3, with TRBD1 matching over 8 bases. The CDR3 contains 15 residues. Trimming at V came to 5 bases and at J to 0 bases, leaving 6 bases not matched to a gene. Germline CDR1 reads GTSNPN; CDR2 reads SVGIG (reference sequence). The DNA of the CDR3 is TGTGCCTGGTCCGACAGGGGCCTCTCTGGAAACACCATATATTTT. It is translated as CAWSDRGLSGNTIYF. Full variable domain (rest looked up from reference TRBV30 and TRBJ1-3): SQTIHQWPATLVQPVGSPLSLECTVEGTSNPNLYWYRQAAGRGLQLLFYSVGIGQISSEVPQNLSASRPQDRQFILSSKKLLLSDSGFYLCAWSDRGLSGNTIYFGEGSWLTVV.

The sample holds one count of this clone. The rearrangement joins TRBV12-5 to TRBJ1-5; TRBD1 aligns across 9 bases. V lost 0 bases and J lost 5; bases outside the gene matches: 2. This CDR3 contains 15 residues. Looked up from germline, CDR1 is LGHNT and CDR2 is FRNRAP. The CDR3 sequence: CASGLVYRGHQPQHF. For the CDR3, the DNA is TGTGCTAGTGGTTTGGTCTACAGGGGGCATCAGCCCCAGCATTTT.

In this sample, this clone turned up a few times. The chain carries TRBV5-1 and TRBJ2-2; D is perhaps TRBD1 (6 bases). Trimming pared 2 bases from V and 6 bases from J, leaving 11 bases between. The germline V gene encodes CDR1 SGHRS and CDR2 YFSETQ. CDR3 length: 14 residues. CDR3 DNA: TGCGCCAGCAGCTTTACAGGGTCGGCCGGGGAGCTGTTTTTT. It specifies CASSFTGSAGELFF.

The rearrangement uses TRBV15 and TRBJ1-3, with 7 bases aligning to TRBD1. The germline V gene has CDR1 LNHNV and CDR2 YYDKDF (reference sequence). This CDR3 is 17 amino acids long. V shed 1 base, J shed 0 bases, and the junction held 6 bases outside the gene matches. CDR3 sequence: CATSRGQGLLSGNTIYF. The CDR3 DNA reads TGTGCCACCAGCAGAGGACAGGGCCTACTCTCTGGAAACACCATATATTTT. Filled out from reference TRBV15 and TRBJ1-3, the complete variable domain reads DAMVIQNPRYQVTQFGKPVTLSCSQTLNHNVMYWYQQKSSQAPKLLFHYYDKDFNNEADTPDNFQSRRPNTSFCFLDIRSPGLGDTAMYLCATSRGQGLLSGNTIYFGEGSWLTVV.

This clone was seen more than once but under ten times. The V and J genes are TRBV6-1 and TRBJ1-6; TRBD1 matches at 7 bases. Germline values: CDR1 MNHNS, CDR2 SASEGT. The CDR3 has 14 residues. V was pared by 6 bases and J by 7 bases, with 6 bases of the junction left unmatched. DNA of the CDR3: TGTGCCAGCAGCCCCGACAGGGCAAATTCACCCCTCCACTTT. Residues: CASSPDRANSPLHF.

A few counts support this clone. The V call is TRBV10-3, the J call TRBJ2-1; D remains unclear. This CDR3 comprises 13 residues. Germline CDR1 is ENHRY and CDR2 is SYGVKD. V was pared by 0 bases and J by 8 bases, with 8 bases between. The CDR3 reads CAISESQKHEQFF. The CDR3 DNA follows: TGTGCCATCAGTGAGTCACAGAAACATGAGCAGTTCTTC.

V and J are TRBV12-3 or TRBV12-4 and TRBJ2-7; D remains ambiguous. Trimming removed 2 bases at V and 6 bases at J, with 8 bases between. This CDR3 contains 12 residues. CDR3 sequence: CASSLSGTEQYF. As DNA, the CDR3 is TGTGCCAGCAGTTTATCGGGTACCGAGCAGTACTTC.